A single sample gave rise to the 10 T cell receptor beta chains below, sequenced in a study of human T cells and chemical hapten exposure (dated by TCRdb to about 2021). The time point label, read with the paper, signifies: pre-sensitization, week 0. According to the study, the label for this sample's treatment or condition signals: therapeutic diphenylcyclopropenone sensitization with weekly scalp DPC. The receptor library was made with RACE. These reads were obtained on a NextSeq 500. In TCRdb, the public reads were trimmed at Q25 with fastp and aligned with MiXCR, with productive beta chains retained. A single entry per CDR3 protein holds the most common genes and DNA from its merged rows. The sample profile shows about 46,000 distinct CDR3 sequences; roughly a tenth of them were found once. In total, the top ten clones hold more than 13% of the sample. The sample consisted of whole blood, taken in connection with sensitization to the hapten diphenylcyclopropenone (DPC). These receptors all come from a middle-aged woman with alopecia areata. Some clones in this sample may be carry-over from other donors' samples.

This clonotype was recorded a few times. The CDR3 DNA reads TGTGCCAGCAGTTTACAACAGGGACATCAGCCCCAGCATTTT. This sequence encodes CASSLQQGHQPQHF. V and J are TRBV28 and TRBJ1-5; D possibly corresponds to TRBD1 (6 bases). CDR3 size: 14 residues. Trimming removed 2 bases at V and 5 bases at J, with 10 bases between. Germline assignment: CDR1 MDHEN and CDR2 SYDVKM.

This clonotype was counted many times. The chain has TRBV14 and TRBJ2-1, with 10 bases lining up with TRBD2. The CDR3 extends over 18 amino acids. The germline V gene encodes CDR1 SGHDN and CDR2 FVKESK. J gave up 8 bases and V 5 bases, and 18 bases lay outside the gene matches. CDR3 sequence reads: CASSGRVSGGAVVHEQFF. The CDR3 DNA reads TGTGCCAGCAGCGGACGCGTAAGCGGGGGGGCTGTGGTACATGAGCAGTTCTTC.

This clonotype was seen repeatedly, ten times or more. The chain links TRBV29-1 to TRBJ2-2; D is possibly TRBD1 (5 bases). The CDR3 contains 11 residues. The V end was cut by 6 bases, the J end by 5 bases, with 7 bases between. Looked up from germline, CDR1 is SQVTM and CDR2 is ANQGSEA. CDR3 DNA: TGCAGCGTCGCAGGGACCGGGGAGCTGTTTTTT. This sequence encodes CSVAGTGELFF.

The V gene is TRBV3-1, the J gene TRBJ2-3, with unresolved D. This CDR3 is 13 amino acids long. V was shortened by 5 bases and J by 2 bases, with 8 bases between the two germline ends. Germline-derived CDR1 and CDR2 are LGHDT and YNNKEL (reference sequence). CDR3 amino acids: CASSGSFTDTQYF. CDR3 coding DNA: TGTGCCAGCAGCGGTAGCTTCACAGATACGCAGTATTTT.

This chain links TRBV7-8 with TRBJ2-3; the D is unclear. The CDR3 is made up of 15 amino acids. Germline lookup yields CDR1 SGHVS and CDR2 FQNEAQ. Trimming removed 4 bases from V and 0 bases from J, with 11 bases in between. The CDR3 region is CASSSGTFSTDTQYF. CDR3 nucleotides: TGTGCCAGCAGCTCTGGTACTTTTAGCACAGATACGCAGTATTTT. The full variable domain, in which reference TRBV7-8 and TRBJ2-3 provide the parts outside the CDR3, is GAGVSQSPRYKVAKRGQDVALRCDPISGHVSLFWYQQALGQGPEFLTYFQNEAQLDKSGLPSDRFFAERPEGSVSTLKIQRTQQEDSAVYLCASSSGTFSTDTQYFGPGTRLTVL.

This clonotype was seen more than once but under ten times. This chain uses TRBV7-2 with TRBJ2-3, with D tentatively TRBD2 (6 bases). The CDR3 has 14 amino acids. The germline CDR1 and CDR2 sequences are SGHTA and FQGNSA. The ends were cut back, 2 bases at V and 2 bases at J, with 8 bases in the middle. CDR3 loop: CASSLRTTTDTQYF. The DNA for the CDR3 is TGTGCCAGCAGCTTAAGGACTACCACAGATACGCAGTATTTT. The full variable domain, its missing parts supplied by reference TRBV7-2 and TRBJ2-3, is GAGVSQSPSNKVTEKGKDVELRCDPISGHTALYWYRQSLGQGLEFLIYFQGNSAPDKSGLPSDRFSAERTGGSVSTLTIQRTQQEDSAVYLCASSLRTTTDTQYFGPGTRLTVL.

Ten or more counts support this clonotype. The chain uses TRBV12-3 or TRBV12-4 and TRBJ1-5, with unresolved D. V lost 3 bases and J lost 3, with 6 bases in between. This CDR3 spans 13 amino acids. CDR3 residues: CASSFTPNQPQHF. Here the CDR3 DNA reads TGTGCCAGCAGTTTTACCCCCAATCAGCCCCAGCATTTT.

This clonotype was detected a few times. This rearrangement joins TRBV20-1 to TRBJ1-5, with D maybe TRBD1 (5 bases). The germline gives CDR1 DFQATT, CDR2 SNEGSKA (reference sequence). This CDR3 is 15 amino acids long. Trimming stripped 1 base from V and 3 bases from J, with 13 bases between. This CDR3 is CSARAAGLANQPQHF. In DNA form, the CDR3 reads TGCAGTGCTAGAGCGGCAGGGCTCGCCAATCAGCCCCAGCATTTT.

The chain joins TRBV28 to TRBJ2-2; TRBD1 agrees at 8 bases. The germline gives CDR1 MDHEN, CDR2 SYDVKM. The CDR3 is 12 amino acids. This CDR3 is CAANRGTGELFF. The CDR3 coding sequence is TGTGCGGCGAACAGGGGGACCGGGGAGCTGTTTTTT.

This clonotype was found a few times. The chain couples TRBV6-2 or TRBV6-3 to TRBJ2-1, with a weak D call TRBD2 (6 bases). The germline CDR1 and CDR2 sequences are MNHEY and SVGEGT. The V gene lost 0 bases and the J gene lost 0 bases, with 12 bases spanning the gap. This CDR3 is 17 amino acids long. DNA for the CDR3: TGTGCCAGCAGTTACTCGTCTAGCGAGGACTCCTACAATGAGCAGTTCTTC. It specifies CASSYSSSEDSYNEQFF.